Each of the 7 T cell receptor beta chains below was sequenced from the same sample in a study of blood T cell repertoires in COVID-19. Here immunoSEQ multiplex PCR was the method, and the copy in TCRdb shows in-frame clones only, minus some. Of approximately 200,000 clones in the sample, about nine tenths were seen once. Sequenced: PBMCs or T cells enriched from blood (not recorded which). Receptors were obtained from a man aged 18 to 35 with acute COVID-19.

The rearrangement joins TRBV24-1 to TRBJ2-1; 10 bases fit TRBD2. The V gene end was trimmed by 3 bases and the J gene end by 8 bases; junction bases not matched to a gene: 6. The germline CDR1 and CDR2 sequences are KGHDR and SFDVKD. This CDR3 region has 15 residues. CDR3 DNA sequence: TGTGCCACCAGTGATGCCGGGACTAGCGATCATGAGCAGTTCTTC. Translating gives CATSDAGTSDHEQFF.

As to this clone: Other DNA sequences in the same sample also yield this CDR3. This rearrangement joins TRBV19 to TRBJ2-7; 11 bases agree with TRBD2. CDR1 and CDR2 from the germline V gene are LNHDA and SQIVND (reference sequence). V dropped 6 bases and J dropped 4; count of bases not matched to a gene: 5. The CDR3 has 14 amino acids. This chain's CDR3 is CASSLGLAAYEQYF. Here the CDR3 DNA reads TGTGCCAGTAGCCTGGGACTAGCGGCTTACGAGCAGTACTTC.

V gene TRBV11-1 combines with J gene TRBJ1-2, with D hard to call. V lost 5 bases, J lost 2 bases, and 6 bases lay in between. The germline V gene has CDR1 SGHAT and CDR2 FQDESV (reference sequence). There are 12 residues in the CDR3. CDR3 sequence (DNA): TGTGCCAGCAGCGCGGAGAACTATGGCTACACCTTC. This translates into CASSAENYGYTF.

The V gene is TRBV27, the J gene TRBJ2-2; TRBD2 matches 7 bases. V trimming: 6 bases; J trimming: 3 bases; junction bases outside the gene matches: 13. The CDR3 spans 17 residues. Germline V gives CDR1 MNHEY, CDR2 SMNVEV (reference sequence). CDR3 bases: TGTGCCAGCAGCCATGTGTCGGCGGGAGTTGACACCGGGGAGCTGTTTTTT. It translates to CASSHVSAGVDTGELFF.

This sequence joins TRBV6-5 and TRBJ1-1, with D perhaps TRBD1 (6 bases). The germline V gene encodes CDR1 MNHEY and CDR2 SVGAGI. CDR3 length: 14 residues. V lost 4 bases and J 0 bases, leaving 9 bases between the germline ends. Written as DNA, the CDR3 is TGTGCCAGCAGTTGGGACATACTGAACACTGAAGCTTTCTTT. This gives the protein CASSWDILNTEAFF.

This clone has just a few counts. The rearrangement uses TRBV18 and TRBJ1-1; no reliable D call. CDR1 is KGHSH and CDR2 is LQKENI in the germline V gene. V lost 6 bases and J 5 bases, leaving 16 bases between the germline ends. CDR3 length: 14 residues. DNA of the CDR3: TGTGCCAGCTCTCAATCGGTCAGGAGGACTGAAGCTTTCTTT. Amino acid sequence: CASSQSVRRTEAFF. Full variable domain (outside the CDR3, taken from reference TRBV18 and TRBJ1-1): NAGVMQNPRHLVRRRGQEARLRCSPMKGHSHVYWYRQLPEEGLKFMVYLQKENIIDESGMPKERFSAEFPKEGPSILRIQQVVRGDSAAYFCASSQSVRRTEAFFGQGTRLTVV.

The chain links TRBV5-4 to TRBJ2-5; D perhaps matches TRBD2 (6 bases). CDR3 length: 14 residues. Trimming stripped 2 bases from V and 4 bases from J, with 12 bases between. Germline V gene lookup returns CDR1 SGHNT and CDR2 YYREEE (reference sequence). The CDR3 spells CASSFGGRGETQYF. In DNA, the CDR3 is TGTGCCAGCAGCTTCGGGGGTCGTGGAGAGACCCAGTACTTC.